The clone carrying this T cell receptor beta chain was detected only once. This CDR3 region has 18 residues. CDR1 and CDR2 (germline): SGDLS, YYNGEE. V lost 0 bases, J lost 5 bases, and 21 bases lay in between. Methods used by the authors: The assay estimated nucleated cells by amplifying reference gene primers. The protocol was immunoSEQ multiplex PCR, while the TCRdb copy is restricted to in-frame clones and leaves out a portion. The DNA gave D and trimming, while V, J and clone size come from that table. This repertoire shows approximately 140,000 clones, about 76% found once; its top ten account for about an eighth. This sample stems from a study of blood T cell repertoires in COVID-19. About the research overall: Specimens from acute and convalescent COVID-19 originated in the United States, Italy and Spain. PBMCs, B-cell-depleted T cells, or T cells were the source of the cDNA or gDNA that made up the material.

This sequence originates from a man older than 75 with acute or convalescent COVID-19. The chain couples TRBV9 to TRBJ2-1, with D maybe TRBD1 (6 bases). Sequencing was performed on peripheral blood. This CDR3 is CASSVGPLTGLGDNEQFF. The CDR3 DNA follows: TGTGCCAGCAGCGTAGGCCCACTTACAGGGTTAGGTGACAATGAGCAGTTCTTC. The variable domain in full, completed from reference TRBV9 and TRBJ2-1, reads DSGVTQTPKHLITATGQRVTLRCSPRSGDLSVYWYQQSLDQGLQFLIQYYNGEERAKGNILERFSAQQFPDLHSELNLSSLELGDSALYFCASSVGPLTGLGDNEQFFGPGTRLTVL.